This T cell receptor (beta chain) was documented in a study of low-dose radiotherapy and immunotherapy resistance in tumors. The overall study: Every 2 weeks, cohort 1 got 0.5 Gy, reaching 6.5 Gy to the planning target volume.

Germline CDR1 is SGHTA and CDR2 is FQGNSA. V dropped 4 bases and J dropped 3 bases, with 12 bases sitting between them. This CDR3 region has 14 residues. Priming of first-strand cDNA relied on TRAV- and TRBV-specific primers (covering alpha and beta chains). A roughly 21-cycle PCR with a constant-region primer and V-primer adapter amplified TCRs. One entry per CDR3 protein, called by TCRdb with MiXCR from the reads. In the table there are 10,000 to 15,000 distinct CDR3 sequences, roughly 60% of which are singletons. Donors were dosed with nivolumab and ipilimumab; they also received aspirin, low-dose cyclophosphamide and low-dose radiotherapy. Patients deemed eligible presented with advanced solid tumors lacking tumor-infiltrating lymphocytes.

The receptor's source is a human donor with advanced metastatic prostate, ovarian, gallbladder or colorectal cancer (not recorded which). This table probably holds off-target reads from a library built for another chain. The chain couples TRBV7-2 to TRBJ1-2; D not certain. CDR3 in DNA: TGTGCCAGCAGCTCCCCTGGGCACTACTATGGCTACACCTTC. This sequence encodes CASSSPGHYYGYTF.